The 14 T cell receptor beta chains listed next were all sequenced from one sample in a study of cytomegalovirus exposure and HLA in healthy donors. PCR primers comprised 60 Vbeta and 13 Jbeta primers. TCRdb's copy holds only in-frame clones and misses some; the assay was immunoSEQ multiplex PCR. Of over 150,000 clones listed, about 82% are singletons. What was sequenced was PBMCs. These receptors all stem from a woman in her twenties or thirties in good health and CMV-seropositive.

V and J are TRBV27 and TRBJ2-3, with 7 bases aligning to TRBD2. The V gene end was trimmed by 1 base and the J gene end by 3 bases; junction bases not matched to a gene: 1. The CDR3 runs to 14 residues. Germline V lookup: CDR1 MNHEY, CDR2 SMNVEV (reference sequence). The CDR3 DNA reads as TGTGCCAGCAGTTTATGGGGGGGGACAGATACGCAGTATTTT. Translation gives CASSLWGGTDTQYF.

This clone occurred a few times. The chain employs TRBV6-6 and TRBJ1-4; no definite D call. CDR3 size: 14 residues. V lost 5 bases and J lost 0, with 7 bases in between. Looked up from germline, CDR1 is MNHNY and CDR2 is SVGAGI (reference sequence). The CDR3 is CASSDGATNEKLFF. CDR3 in DNA: TGTGCCAGCAGTGACGGGGCAACTAATGAAAAACTGTTTTTT.

The V call is TRBV5-4, the J call TRBJ1-2; D call uncertain. CDR3 length: 14 amino acids. The germline V gene has CDR1 SGHNT and CDR2 YYREEE (reference sequence). Trimming pared 2 bases from V and 5 bases from J, leaving 13 bases between. CDR3 nucleotide sequence: TGTGCCAGCAGCTTCGAACAGCCGAATTATGGCTACACCTTC. Protein: CASSFEQPNYGYTF. Together with reference TRBV5-4 and TRBJ1-2, the CDR3 gives the full variable domain: ETGVTQSPTHLIKTRGQQVTLRCSSQSGHNTVSWYQQALGQGPQFIFQYYREEENGRGNFPPRFSGLQFPNYSSELNVNALELDDSALYLCASSFEQPNYGYTFGSGTRLTVV.

The rearrangement links TRBV19 to TRBJ1-5; no clear D. Germline V gene data show CDR1 as LNHDA and CDR2 as SQIVND (reference sequence). There are 13 residues in the CDR3. Trimming shortened V by 6 bases and J by 7 bases, and 13 bases separated the two germline ends. CDR3 DNA sequence: TGTGCCAGTAGCCAAAAAACGGGACAGCCCCAGCATTTT. As protein: CASSQKTGQPQHF.

This chain links TRBV19 with TRBJ2-1; perhaps TRBD1 as D (6 bases). The germline V gene has CDR1 LNHDA and CDR2 SQIVND (reference sequence). Between the trimmed V and J ends, which lost 3 bases and 4 bases, there was a span of 13 bases. The CDR3 covers 15 residues. The CDR3 loop is CASSIDRSAYNEQFF. The CDR3 coding sequence is TGTGCCAGTAGTATTGACAGGAGCGCTTACAATGAGCAGTTCTTC.

As concerns this clone: Other DNA sequences of this sample code for an identical CDR3. This chain connects TRBV4-3 to TRBJ2-3; D possibly corresponds to TRBD2 (6 bases). This CDR3 region has 17 residues. The germline V gene encodes CDR1 LGHNA and CDR2 YSLEER. With 3 bases removed from V and 1 base from J, the gap between germline ends came to 17 bases. The CDR3 DNA sequence: TGCGCCAGCAGCCAGGGACCTGCTAGCGCCCGCACAGATACGCAGTATTTT. It translates to CASSQGPASARTDTQYF.

The chain joins TRBV28 to TRBJ1-2; D is ambiguous. V dropped 7 bases and J dropped 8 bases, with 20 bases sitting between them. Germline lookup yields CDR1 MDHEN and CDR2 SYDVKM. This CDR3 region has 14 residues. This chain's CDR3 is CASTSPRRLRGYTF. CDR3 DNA: TGTGCCAGCACCTCCCCCCGGAGGCTGCGGGGCTACACCTTC.

This clone showed up just once. The chain joins TRBV2 to TRBJ1-5; no firm D call. Trimming took 2 bases from V and 11 from J, leaving 13 bases between them. The CDR3 covers 13 residues. Germline lookup yields CDR1 SNHLY and CDR2 FYNNEI. The CDR3 region is CASSEYTFEAQHF. CDR3 coding DNA: TGTGCCAGCAGTGAATACACGTTCGAAGCCCAGCATTTT.

J is TRBJ2-5 and V is TRBV7-9, with 7 bases fitting TRBD2. The V segment lost 1 base and the J segment 4 bases; nucleotides outside the gene matches: 12. Per the germline V gene, CDR1 is SEHNR and CDR2 is FQNEAQ (reference sequence). The CDR3 length is 17 residues. CDR3 region: CASSLGSRERGLETQYF. In DNA, the CDR3 is TGTGCCAGCAGCTTAGGAAGTCGGGAGCGGGGCCTAGAGACCCAGTACTTC.

The rearrangement uses TRBV6-1 and TRBJ2-3, with 7 bases aligning to TRBD2. The V gene end was trimmed by 8 bases and the J gene end by 1 base; junction bases not matched to a gene: 6. CDR1 MNHNS and CDR2 SASEGT come from the germline V gene. This CDR3 is built from 14 residues. In nucleotides, the CDR3 is TGTGCCAGCGGGGGGGGAAGGGGCACAGATACGCAGTATTTT. Protein: CASGGGRGTDTQYF.

This chain links TRBV4-3 with TRBJ2-1; D is unclear. The CDR3 covers 15 residues. V was trimmed by 4 bases and J by 6 bases, leaving 16 bases between them. Germline loops: CDR1 LGHNA, CDR2 YSLEER. The CDR3 reads CASSPNSFYPNEQFF. CDR3 DNA: TGCGCCAGCAGCCCAAATAGCTTTTATCCCAATGAGCAGTTCTTC.

The rearrangement links TRBV6-5 to TRBJ1-6; possible D gene TRBD1, 6 bases. CDR3 length: 14 residues. The germline V and J ends were trimmed by 6 bases and 6 bases, with 12 bases remaining between them. The V gene's germline CDR1 is MNHEY and CDR2 SVGAGI. The CDR3 reads CASSRRQVNSPLHF. The CDR3 bases are TGTGCCAGCAGCCGCAGACAGGTTAATTCACCCCTCCACTTT.

The CDR3 coding sequence is TGTGCCAGTAGGGGAGAATCGCAGTATTTT. This gives the protein CASRGESQYF. The rearrangement joins TRBV19 to TRBJ2-3, with D perhaps matching TRBD2 (5 bases). Deletions cut 6 bases from V and 10 bases from J, with 8 bases between. CDR3 size: 10 residues. CDR1 is LNHDA and CDR2 is SQIVND in the germline V gene (reference sequence). The variable domain in full, completed from reference TRBV19 and TRBJ2-3, reads DGGITQSPKYLFRKEGQNVTLSCEQNLNHDAMYWYRQDPGQGLRLIYYSQIVNDFQKGDIAEGYSVSREKKESFPLTVTSAQKNPTAFYLCASRGESQYFGPGTRLTVL.

This chain links TRBV7-2 with TRBJ2-3; D is possibly TRBD2 (7 bases). V shed 5 bases and J shed 2 bases, with 14 bases lying between them. This CDR3 is built from 15 residues. Germline V gene data show CDR1 as SGHTA and CDR2 as FQGNSA. The CDR3, as DNA: TGTGCCAGCAGCCCCTGGGGGGGGGCCACAGATACGCAGTATTTT. Amino acids: CASSPWGGATDTQYF. The whole variable domain, remainder taken from reference TRBV7-2 and TRBJ2-3, is GAGVSQSPSNKVTEKGKDVELRCDPISGHTALYWYRQSLGQGLEFLIYFQGNSAPDKSGLPSDRFSAERTGGSVSTLTIQRTQQEDSAVYLCASSPWGGATDTQYFGPGTRLTVL.